This is a list of T cell receptor beta chains from one sample in a study of T cell repertoires in aging, cancer and after chemotherapy. TCRdb independently ran MiXCR on the multiplex PCR reads; one entry per CDR3 protein. In the table there are roughly 1,500 distinct CDR3 sequences, about a fifth of which are singletons. Material for sequencing was blood. Receptor source: a human donor with a solid tumor. Both conserved end residues are part of each CDR3. D genes are given only for firm matches. Size values are once, few and many counts, or a class for expanded clones, and some rows have none.

d_gene | j_gene | abundance | v_gene | CDR3aa | CDR3nt
TRBD2 | TRBJ2-3 | medium-sized | TRBV7-2 | CASSGLAGRSPPQYF | TGTGCCAGCAGCGGACTAGCGGGAAGGTCCCCCCCGCAGTATTTT
TRBD1 | TRBJ2-7 | medium-sized | TRBV11-1 | CASSLKQGMLEQYF | TGTGCCAGCAGCTTAAAACAGGGGATGCTCGAGCAGTACTTC
TRBD1 | TRBJ2-3 | medium-sized | TRBV24-1 | CATSDIGQGGTDTQYF | TGTGCCACCAGTGATATAGGACAGGGAGGCACAGATACGCAGTATTTT
TRBD2 | TRBJ2-1 | medium-sized | TRBV6-5 | CASSDRGGGREQFF | TGTGCCAGCAGTGACCGGGGGGGCGGTAGGGAGCAGTTCTTC
TRBD2 | TRBJ2-3 | medium-sized | TRBV12-3/TRBV12-4 | CASSWSGGGDTQYF | TGTGCCAGCAGTTGGAGCGGGGGCGGGGATACGCAGTATTTT
. | TRBJ2-2 | medium-sized | TRBV18 | CASSPYVTGELFF | TGTGCCAGCTCACCGTATGTCACCGGGGAGCTGTTTTTT
TRBD1 | TRBJ1-1 | . | TRBV19 | CASSIDGTARRNTEAFF | TGTGCCAGTAGTATAGACGGGACAGCCCGGCGGAACACTGAAGCTTTCTTT
. | TRBJ1-5 | medium-sized | TRBV30 | CAWRPKRDNQPQHF | TGTGCCTGGAGACCCAAGAGAGACAATCAGCCCCAGCATTTT
. | TRBJ2-4 | medium-sized | TRBV6-5 | CASSQTQRAGENIQYF | TGTGCCAGCAGTCAAACCCAGAGGGCGGGTGAAAACATTCAGTACTTC
. | TRBJ2-2 | . | TRBV28 | CASSLWGGGTGELFF | TGTGCCAGCAGTTTATGGGGGGGCGGCACCGGGGAGCTGTTTTTT
TRBD2 | TRBJ2-1 | medium-sized | TRBV27 | CASSRGGVWSEQFF | TGTGCCAGCAGCCGGGGAGGGGTTTGGAGTGAGCAGTTCTTC
TRBD2 | TRBJ2-7 | medium-sized | TRBV6-2/TRBV6-3 | CASSYPLAGGRDEQYF | TGTGCCAGCAGTTACCCCCTAGCGGGAGGGCGCGACGAGCAGTACTTC
. | TRBJ1-2 | medium-sized | TRBV6-5 | CASSYSRARGDYGYTF | TGTGCCAGCAGTTACTCGAGGGCGCGCGGGGACTATGGCTACACCTTC
TRBD1 | TRBJ1-5 | medium-sized | TRBV20-1 | CSANRDRNNQPQHF | TGCAGTGCTAACCGGGACAGGAACAATCAGCCCCAGCATTTT
. | TRBJ1-4 | . | TRBV7-6 | CASSLQEGGEKLFF | TGTGCCAGCAGCTTACAGGAGGGTGGTGAAAAACTGTTTTTT
. | TRBJ1-5 | medium-sized | TRBV20-1 | CSAREAGRGNQPQHF | TGCAGTGCTAGAGAAGCAGGCAGGGGAAATCAGCCCCAGCATTTT
. | TRBJ2-3 | . | TRBV5-1 | CARSLNGGPTDTQYF | TGTGCCAGAAGCTTAAATGGGGGCCCCACAGATACGCAGTATTTT
. | TRBJ2-2 | medium-sized | TRBV6-1 | CASSASTGDTGELFF | TGTGCCAGCAGTGCTTCGACCGGGGACACCGGGGAGCTGTTTTTT
. | TRBJ1-1 | . | TRBV25-1 | CASSGRTEAFF | TGTGCCAGCAGTGGTCGCACTGAAGCTTTCTTT
. | TRBJ2-7 | . | TRBV7-5 | CISVPALDPGTSGRAGSNEQYF | .
. | TRBJ1-1 | hyperexpanded | TRBV4-3 | CASSQDQPGRTEAFF | TGCGCCAGCAGCCAAGATCAGCCCGGGAGGACTGAAGCTTTCTTT
TRBD1 | TRBJ1-2 | . | TRBV5-1 | CASSRDRGSNYGYTF | TGCGCCAGCAGTCGTGACAGGGGGTCAAACTATGGCTACACCTTC
. | TRBJ1-2 | large | TRBV27 | CASSSSWGAGYGYTF | TGTGCCAGCAGTTCCTCATGGGGGGCGGGGTATGGCTACACCTTC
. | TRBJ2-3 | large | TRBV5-4 | CASSFDEGGDATDTQYF | TGTGCCAGCAGCTTCGACGAGGGGGGAGATGCCACAGATACGCAGTATTTT
. | TRBJ1-2 | hyperexpanded | TRBV4-3 | CASSHAPLWGGGGRDYGYTF | TGCGCCAGCAGCCACGCCCCCTTGTGGGGGGGCGGAGGGCGCGACTATGGCTACACCTTC
TRBD1 | TRBJ2-7 | . | TRBV19 | CASSIDGTGVYEQYF | TGTGCCAGTAGTATAGACGGGACAGGGGTCTACGAGCAGTACTTC
. | TRBJ1-5 | few | TRBV7-9 | CASSLDRETQPQHF | TGTGCCAGCAGCTTAGACAGGGAGACTCAGCCCCAGCATTTT
. | TRBJ1-5 | medium-sized | TRBV27 | CASSLQGSNQPQHF | TGTGCCAGCAGTTTACAGGGTAGCAATCAGCCCCAGCATTTT
. | TRBJ1-1 | . | TRBV5-3 | CASSLAGGSVNTEAFF | TGCGCCAGCAGCTTGGCCGGAGGGTCGGTGAACACTGAAGCTTTCTTT
. | TRBJ1-1 | . | TRBV21-1 | CASSIVTAPNTEAFF | TGTGCCAGCAGCATTGTGACAGCTCCTAACACTGAAGCTTTCTTT
TRBD1 | TRBJ2-7 | medium-sized | TRBV6-1 | CASNRDRGRYEQYF | TGTGCCAGCAACCGGGACAGAGGGCGGTACGAGCAGTACTTC
TRBD2 | TRBJ2-1 | medium-sized | TRBV19 | CASSQIAGGHDNEQFF | TGTGCCAGTAGTCAAATAGCGGGGGGCCACGACAATGAGCAGTTCTTC
. | TRBJ2-7 | . | TRBV12-5 | CASGLETVSYEQYF | TGTGCTAGTGGTTTGGAGACAGTTTCCTACGAGCAGTACTTC
. | TRBJ1-6 | medium-sized | TRBV6-2/TRBV6-3 | CASEGSSYNSPLHF | TGTGCCAGCGAAGGGAGCTCCTATAATTCACCCCTCCACTTT
. | TRBJ1-2 | few | TRBV30 | CAWRGQGSHGYTF | TGTGCCTGGAGGGGGCAGGGGAGCCATGGCTACACCTTC
TRBD1 | TRBJ2-3 | . | TRBV2 | CASRDGTGTDTQYF | TGTGCCAGCAGGGATGGGACAGGCACAGATACGCAGTATTTT
TRBD1 | TRBJ2-7 | medium-sized | TRBV19 | CASMGDRSYEQYF | TGTGCCAGTATGGGGGACAGGTCCTACGAGCAGTACTTC
. | TRBJ1-1 | medium-sized | TRBV15 | CATSRDSGVGTEAFF | TGTGCCACCAGCAGAGATTCAGGGGTTGGCACTGAAGCTTTCTTT
TRBD1 | TRBJ1-1 | few | TRBV20-1 | CSASPGQGANTEAFF | TGCAGTGCTAGCCCCGGACAGGGGGCGAACACTGAAGCTTTCTTT
. | TRBJ1-2 | medium-sized | TRBV29-1 | CSVEERDLYGYTF | TGCAGCGTTGAAGAGCGAGATCTCTATGGCTACACCTTC
TRBD2 | TRBJ2-2 | few | TRBV5-1 | CASSLGLAANTGELFF | TGCGCCAGCAGCTTAGGCCTAGCGGCTAACACCGGGGAGCTGTTTTTT
TRBD2 | TRBJ2-2 | medium-sized | TRBV27 | CASTDLAGGPPGELFF | TGTGCCAGCACCGACCTAGCGGGGGGGCCTCCCGGGGAGCTGTTTTTT
. | TRBJ1-1 | medium-sized | TRBV20-1 | CSASGGNTEAFF | TGCAGTGCTAGCGGGGGGAACACTGAAGCTTTCTTT
. | TRBJ1-3 | medium-sized | TRBV6-5 | CASSHRDRGSGNTIYF | TGTGCCAGCAGTCACAGGGATAGGGGCTCTGGAAACACCATATATTTT
. | TRBJ1-4 | . | TRBV2 | CASGPTAPNEKLFF | TGTGCCAGCGGACCCACAGCCCCTAATGAAAAACTGTTTTTT
. | TRBJ2-7 | . | TRBV20-1 | CSARDSPTYEQYF | TGCAGTGCTAGAGATTCCCCCACCTACGAGCAGTACTTC
. | TRBJ1-1 | few | TRBV5-1 | CASSPQGQNTEAFF | TGCGCCAGCAGCCCCCAGGGGCAGAACACTGAAGCTTTCTTT
. | TRBJ1-3 | . | TRBV28 | CASSPGGTSYSGNTIYF | TGTGCCAGCAGCCCCGGGGGGACCAGCTACTCTGGAAACACCATATATTTT
. | TRBJ1-6 | medium-sized | TRBV6-5 | CASRQYNSPLHF | TGTGCCAGCAGGCAATATAATTCACCCCTCCACTTT
. | TRBJ2-7 | few | TRBV10-3 | CAINQLGGVGEQYF | TGTGCCATCAACCAACTTGGAGGGGTGGGCGAGCAGTACTTC
TRBD2 | TRBJ2-2 | medium-sized | TRBV24-1 | CATSGTSGSTFTGELFF | TGTGCCACCAGCGGGACTAGCGGGAGTACTTTCACCGGGGAGCTGTTTTTT